The present T cell receptor (beta chain) was sequenced within a study of cytomegalovirus exposure and HLA in healthy donors. As to this clone: The antigen is undetermined.

V shed 0 bases, J shed 9 bases, and the junction held 7 bases outside the gene matches. In germline, CDR1 is SGDLS, CDR2 YYNGEE. CDR3 length equals 16 residues. Study results and limitations: Whilst most TCR sequences proved rare, a subset of public TCRs occurred across many donors. For TCR beta chains, V- and J-gene trimming was later linked to a missense DCLRE1C variant.

PCR was performed using 60 Vbeta and 13 Jbeta primers. Source study methods: Later reanalysis found tens of millions of unique TCR beta chains, 9 million to 12 million of them shared. The protocol was immunoSEQ multiplex PCR, while the TCRdb copy is restricted to in-frame clones and leaves out a portion. The V and J calls and clone size come from that table; D and trimming were worked out from the DNA. The sample has approximately 150,000 clones, approximately 77% seen once. Material for sequencing was PBMCs. The chain carries TRBV9 and TRBJ2-1; TRBD2 aligns across 12 bases. This clonotype was sampled from a male donor in good health and CMV-seropositive. The CDR3 nucleotides read TGTGCCAGCAGCGTAGGGGGTCTAGCGGGGGGGAGTGAGCAGTTCTTC. Translating it yields CASSVGGLAGGSEQFF.